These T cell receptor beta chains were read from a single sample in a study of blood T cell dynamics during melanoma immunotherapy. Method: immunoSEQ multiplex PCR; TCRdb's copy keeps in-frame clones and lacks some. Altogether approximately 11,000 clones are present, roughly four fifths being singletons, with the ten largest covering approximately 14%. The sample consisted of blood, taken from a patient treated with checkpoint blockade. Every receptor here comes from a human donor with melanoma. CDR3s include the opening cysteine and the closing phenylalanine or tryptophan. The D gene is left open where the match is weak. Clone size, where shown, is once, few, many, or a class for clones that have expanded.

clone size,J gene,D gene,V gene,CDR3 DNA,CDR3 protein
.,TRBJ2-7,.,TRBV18,TGTGCCAGCTCACCACCGCTAGAGGGCAATTACGAGCAGTACTTC,CASSPPLEGNYEQYF
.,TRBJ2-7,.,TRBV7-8,TGTGCCAGCAGCCTGGGACGGGTGGACGAGCAGTACTTC,CASSLGRVDEQYF
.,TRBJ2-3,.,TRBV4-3,TGCGCCAGCAGCCAAGATCCGACTGCACTTGGACCCACAGATACGCAGTATTTT,CASSQDPTALGPTDTQYF
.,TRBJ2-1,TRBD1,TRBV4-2,TGTGCCAGCAGCCAAGATGCGAACAGGGGCTACAATGAGCAGTTCTTC,CASSQDANRGYNEQFF
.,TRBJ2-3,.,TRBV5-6,TGTGCCAGCAGCTTGGAGGCGACTAGTAGGTGGCAGTATTTT,CASSLEATSRWQYF
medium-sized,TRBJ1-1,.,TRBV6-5,TGTGCCAGCAGTTACTATCCAGGGAGGGGCACTGAAGCTTTCTTT,CASSYYPGRGTEAFF
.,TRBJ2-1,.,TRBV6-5,TGTGCCAGCAATTTACACCCTCGGGGCGAGCAGTTCTTC,CASNLHPRGEQFF
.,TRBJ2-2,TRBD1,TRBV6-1,TGTGCCAGTCGGGACAGGACTAACACCGGGGAGCTGTTTTTT,CASRDRTNTGELFF
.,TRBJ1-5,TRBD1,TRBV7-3,TGTGCCAGCAGCTTCAGACAGGGGGCAGATCAGCCCCAGCATTTT,CASSFRQGADQPQHF
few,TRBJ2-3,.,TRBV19,TGTGCCAGCAGTTCCGGGGGGCGGACAGATACGCAGTATTTT,CASSSGGRTDTQYF
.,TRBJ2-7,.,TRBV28,TGTGCCAGCGGGGTCTTAGGCTACGAGCAGTACTTC,CASGVLGYEQYF
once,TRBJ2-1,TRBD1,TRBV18,TGTGCCAGCTCACTGGGACAGGGGTACAATGAGCAGTTCTTC,CASSLGQGYNEQFF
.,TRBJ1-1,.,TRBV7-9,TGTGCCAGCAGCTTGGGGGAGGGGTGGAACACTGAAGCTTTCTTT,CASSLGEGWNTEAFF
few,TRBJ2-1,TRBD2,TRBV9,TGTGCCAGCAGCTACGCTAGCGGGGGCAACGATGAGCAGTTCTTC,CASSYASGGNDEQFF
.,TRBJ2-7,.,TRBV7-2,TGTGCCAGCCGACCTCAAGGGGGGGCTCTCCCCTACGAGCAGTACTTC,CASRPQGGALPYEQYF
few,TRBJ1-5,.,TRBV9,TGTGCCAGCAGCGTAGATGGGAGACCTTATAGCAATCAGCCCCAGCATTTT,CASSVDGRPYSNQPQHF
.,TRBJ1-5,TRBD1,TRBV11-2,TGTGCCAGCAGCTTCAGACAGGGGGCAGATCAGCCCCAGCATTTT,CASSFRQGADQPQHF
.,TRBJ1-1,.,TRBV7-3,TGTGCCAGCAGCCAAGACAGGAACACTGAAGCTTTCTTT,CASSQDRNTEAFF
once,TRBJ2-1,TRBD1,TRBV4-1,TGCGCCAGCAGCCAAGGACAGGGACCCTACAATGAGCAGTTCTTC,CASSQGQGPYNEQFF
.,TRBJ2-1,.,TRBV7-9,TGTGCCAGCAGCTTAGGCGGACGACCAATTGATGAGCAGTTCTTC,CASSLGGRPIDEQFF
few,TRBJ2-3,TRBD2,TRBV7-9,TGTGCCAGCAGCTTGGGACTAGCGGGGGCGCGCACAGATACGCAGTATTTT,CASSLGLAGARTDTQYF
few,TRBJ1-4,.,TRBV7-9,TGCGCCAGCAGCCAAGGGTCGGGGCGGCCAACTAATGAAAAACTGTTTTTT,CASSQGSGRPTNEKLFF
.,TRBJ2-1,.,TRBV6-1,TGTGCCAGCAGCCCCGACAGAAGCTCCTACAATGAGCAGTTCTTC,CASSPDRSSYNEQFF
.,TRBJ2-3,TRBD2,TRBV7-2,TGTGCCAGCAGCCCTAGCGGGGGGGCCGGAGATACGCAGTATTTT,CASSPSGGAGDTQYF
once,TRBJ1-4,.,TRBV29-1,TGCAGCGTTGAATTCGGGTCTAATGAAAAACTGTTTTTT,CSVEFGSNEKLFF
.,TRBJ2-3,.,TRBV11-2,TGTGCCAGCAGCTTAAATACGGGGGCCAGCGCAGATACGCAGTATTTT,CASSLNTGASADTQYF
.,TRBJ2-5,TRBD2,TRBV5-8,TGTGCCAGCAGCCTGCGACTTGCGGGGGGTTTCGTGTACCAAGAGACCCAGTACTTC,CASSLRLAGGFVYQETQYF
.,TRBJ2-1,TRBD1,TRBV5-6,TGTGCCAGCAGCTTGGGGGACAGGGCCTACAATGAGCAGTTCTTC,CASSLGDRAYNEQFF
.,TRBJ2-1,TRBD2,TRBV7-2,TGTGCCAGCAGCAGGACTAGCGGGACGTCCTACAATGAGCAGTTCTTC,CASSRTSGTSYNEQFF
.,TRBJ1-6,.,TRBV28,TGTGCCAGTGCACCGAGCTCCTATAATTCACCCCTCCACTTT,CASAPSSYNSPLHF
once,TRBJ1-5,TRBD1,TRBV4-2,TGTGCCAGCAGCCAAGCCTATGGGACAGGGAAACAGCCCCAGCATTTT,CASSQAYGTGKQPQHF
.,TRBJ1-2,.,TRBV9,TGTGCCAGCAGCGCGTCCCATCCATCGAGTGGCTACACCTTC,CASSASHPSSGYTF
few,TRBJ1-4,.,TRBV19,TGTGCCAGTAGTCCCCGAGGAGCAACTAATGAAAAACTGTTTTTT,CASSPRGATNEKLFF
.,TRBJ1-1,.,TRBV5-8,TGTGCCAGCAGCTCCGTCGATGTGAACACTGAAGCTTTCTTT,CASSSVDVNTEAFF
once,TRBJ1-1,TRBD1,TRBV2,TGTGCCAGCAGGGGGACAGTTAATGAAGCTTTCTTT,CASRGTVNEAFF
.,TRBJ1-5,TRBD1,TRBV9,TGTGCCAGCAGCGCCGGGACAGGGATTCAGCCCCAGCATTTT,CASSAGTGIQPQHF
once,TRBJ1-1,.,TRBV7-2,TGTGCCAGCAGCTTGATGGGGCCGGGCACTGAAGCTTTCTTT,CASSLMGPGTEAFF
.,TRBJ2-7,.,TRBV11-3,TGTGCCAGCAGCTTAGTCAGGAGCTCCTACGAGCAGTACTTC,CASSLVRSSYEQYF
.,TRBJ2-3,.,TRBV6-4,TGTGCCAGCAGTGACTCCCTGTCTACAGATACGCTATATTTT,CASSDSLSTDTLYF
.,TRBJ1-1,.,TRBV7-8,TGTGCCAGCAGGCTAGAGCCCGGTGGGGCTTTCTTT,CASRLEPGGAFF
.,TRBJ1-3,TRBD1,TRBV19,TGTGCCAGTAGGGACAGGGGTGAGGCTGGAAACACCATATATTTT,CASRDRGEAGNTIYF
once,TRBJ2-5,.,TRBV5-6,TGTGCCAGCAGCTTCAATCAGAAGCAGTACTTC,CASSFNQKQYF
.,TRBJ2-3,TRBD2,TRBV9,TGTGCCAGCAGCGTAGACAGCGGGGGGCCGGTGGATACGCAGTATTTT,CASSVDSGGPVDTQYF
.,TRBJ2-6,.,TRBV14,TGTGCCAGCAGACCTTCTGGGGCCAACGTCCTGACTTTC,CASRPSGANVLTF
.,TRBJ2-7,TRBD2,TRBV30,TGTGCCTGGAGTGCGGGGGGAGAGCCGTACTTC,CAWSAGGEPYF
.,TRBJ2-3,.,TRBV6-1,TGTGCCAGCAGTGAAGCCCAGGGGGGGGCAGATACGCAGTATTTT,CASSEAQGGADTQYF
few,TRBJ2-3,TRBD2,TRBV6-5,TGTGCCAGCAGGGGACTAGCGGGGGGGCAAAATACGCAGTATTTT,CASRGLAGGQNTQYF
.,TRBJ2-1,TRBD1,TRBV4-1,TGCGCCAGCAGCCAAGCACCGGGACAGCCTTACAATGAGCAGTTCTTC,CASSQAPGQPYNEQFF
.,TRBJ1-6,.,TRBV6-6,TGTGCCAGCACCCCTGGCAGGGGTGGTTCACCCCTCCACTTT,CASTPGRGGSPLHF
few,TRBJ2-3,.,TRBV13,TGTGCCAGCAGCTTAGGCCTCCGAGATACGCAGTATTTT,CASSLGLRDTQYF
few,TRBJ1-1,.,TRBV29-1,TGCAGCGTTGAGCGACAAAACACTGAAGCTTTCTTT,CSVERQNTEAFF
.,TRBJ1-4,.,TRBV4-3,TGCGCCAGCAGCCCCGGAGGGGCTGGTGAAAAACTGTTTTTT,CASSPGGAGEKLFF
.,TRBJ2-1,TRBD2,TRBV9,TGTGCCAGCAGCGTAGCGGGGGGGCCGGGTAATGAGCAGTTCTTC,CASSVAGGPGNEQFF
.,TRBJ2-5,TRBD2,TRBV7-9,TGTGCCAGCAGCTTAGCTGTTGGTAGCGGGGGACAAGAGACCCAGTACTTC,CASSLAVGSGGQETQYF
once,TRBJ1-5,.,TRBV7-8,TGTGCCAGCAGCTTGAATATTGAAGTGTCAGGAAGTCAGCCCCAGCATTTT,CASSLNIEVSGSQPQHF